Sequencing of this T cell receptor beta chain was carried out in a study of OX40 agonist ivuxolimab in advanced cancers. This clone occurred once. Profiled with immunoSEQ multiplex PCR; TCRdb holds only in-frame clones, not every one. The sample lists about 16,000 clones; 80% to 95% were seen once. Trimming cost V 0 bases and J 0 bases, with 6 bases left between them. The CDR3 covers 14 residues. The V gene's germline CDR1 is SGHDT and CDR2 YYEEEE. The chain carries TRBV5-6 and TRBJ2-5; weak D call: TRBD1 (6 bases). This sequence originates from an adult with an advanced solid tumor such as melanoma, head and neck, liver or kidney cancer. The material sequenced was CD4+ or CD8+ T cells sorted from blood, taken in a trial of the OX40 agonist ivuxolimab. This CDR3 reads CASSLGQDQETQYF. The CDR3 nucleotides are TGTGCCAGCAGCTTGGGACAGGACCAAGAGACCCAGTACTTC.